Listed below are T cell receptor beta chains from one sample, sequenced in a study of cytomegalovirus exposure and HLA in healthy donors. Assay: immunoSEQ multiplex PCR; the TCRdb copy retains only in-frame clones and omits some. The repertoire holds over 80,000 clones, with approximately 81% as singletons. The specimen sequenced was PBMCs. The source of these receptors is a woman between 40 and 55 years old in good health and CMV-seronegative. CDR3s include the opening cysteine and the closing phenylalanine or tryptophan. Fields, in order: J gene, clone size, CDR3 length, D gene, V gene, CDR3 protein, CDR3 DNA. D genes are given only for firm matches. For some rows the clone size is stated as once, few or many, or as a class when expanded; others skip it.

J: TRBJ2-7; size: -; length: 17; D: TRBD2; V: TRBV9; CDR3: CASSAGLAGGLSSEQYF; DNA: TGTGCCAGCAGCGCCGGACTAGCGGGAGGACTTAGTAGCGAGCAGTACTTC
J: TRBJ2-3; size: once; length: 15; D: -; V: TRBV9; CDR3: CASSVGASATDTQYF; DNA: TGTGCCAGCAGCGTAGGAGCTAGCGCCACAGATACGCAGTATTTT
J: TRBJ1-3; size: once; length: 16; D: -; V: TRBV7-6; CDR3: CASSYLEGSTGNTIYF; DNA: TGTGCCAGCAGCTATTTAGAGGGATCTACTGGAAACACCATATATTTT
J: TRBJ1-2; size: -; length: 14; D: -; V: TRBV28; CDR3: CASLRGAQNYGYTF; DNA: TGTGCCAGCCTCCGGGGGGCTCAAAACTATGGCTACACCTTC
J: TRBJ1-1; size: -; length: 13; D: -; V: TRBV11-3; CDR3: CASSFDRNTEAFF; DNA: TGTGCCAGCAGCTTCGACAGGAACACTGAAGCTTTCTTT
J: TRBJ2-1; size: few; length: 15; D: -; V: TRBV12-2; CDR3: CASRLAGIDRGEQFF; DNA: TGTGCAAGTCGCTTAGCGGGTATCGACCGAGGTGAGCAGTTCTTC
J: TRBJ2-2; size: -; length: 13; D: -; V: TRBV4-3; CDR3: CASSQSRVGELFF; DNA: TGCGCCAGCAGCCAATCCCGTGTCGGGGAGCTGTTTTTT
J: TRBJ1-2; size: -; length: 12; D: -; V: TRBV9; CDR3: CASSGTGSGYTF; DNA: TGTGCCAGCTCCGGAACAGGGTCCGGCTACACCTTC
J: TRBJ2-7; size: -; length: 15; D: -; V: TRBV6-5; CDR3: CASSYSISGNYEQYF; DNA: TGTGCCAGCAGTTACTCGATTTCAGGGAACTACGAGCAGTACTTC
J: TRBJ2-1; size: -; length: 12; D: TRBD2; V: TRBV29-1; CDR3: CSVGGLGRGQFF; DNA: TGCAGCGTCGGCGGGCTAGGGAGGGGGCAGTTCTTC
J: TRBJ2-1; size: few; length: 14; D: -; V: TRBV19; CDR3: CASSIKAGSREQFF; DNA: TGTGCCAGTAGTATTAAGGCGGGATCCCGTGAGCAGTTCTTC
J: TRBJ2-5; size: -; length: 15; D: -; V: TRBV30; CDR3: CAWSPGGGRRETQYF; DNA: TGTGCCTGGAGCCCCGGAGGGGGCAGAAGGGAGACCCAGTACTTC
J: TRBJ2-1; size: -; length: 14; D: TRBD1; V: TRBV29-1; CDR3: CSVGAGGSRKGQFF; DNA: TGCAGCGTTGGGGCAGGGGGCTCACGGAAAGGGCAGTTCTTC
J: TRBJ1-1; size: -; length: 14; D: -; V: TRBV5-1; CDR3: CASSLAPGGTEAFF; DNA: TGCGCCAGCAGCTTGGCTCCCGGGGGCACTGAAGCTTTCTTT
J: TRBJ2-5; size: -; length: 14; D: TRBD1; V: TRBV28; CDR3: CASSLQGPGGTQYF; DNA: TGTGCCAGCAGTTTACAGGGACCAGGGGGGACCCAGTACTTC
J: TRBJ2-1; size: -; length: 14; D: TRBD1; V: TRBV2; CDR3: CASARDRGYNEQFF; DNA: TGTGCCAGCGCACGGGACAGGGGCTACAATGAGCAGTTCTTC
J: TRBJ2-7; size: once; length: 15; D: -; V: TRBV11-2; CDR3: CASSLGERTSYEQYF; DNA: TGTGCCAGCAGCTTAGGCGAGCGGACGTCCTACGAGCAGTACTTC
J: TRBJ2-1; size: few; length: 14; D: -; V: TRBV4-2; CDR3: CASSQELGANEQFF; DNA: TGTGCCAGCAGCCAAGAGTTGGGGGCCAATGAGCAGTTCTTC
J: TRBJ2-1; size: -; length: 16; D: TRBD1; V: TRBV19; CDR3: CASSHPDRDSYNEQFF; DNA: TGTGCCAGTAGTCACCCGGACAGGGACTCCTACAATGAGCAGTTCTTC
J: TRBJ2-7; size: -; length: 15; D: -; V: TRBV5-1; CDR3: CASSLEGQVAGEQYF; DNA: TGCGCCAGCAGCTTGGAAGGACAGGTGGCGGGGGAGCAGTACTTC
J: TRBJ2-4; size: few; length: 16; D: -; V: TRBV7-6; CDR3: CASSLKRSLAKNIQYF; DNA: TGTGCCAGCAGCTTAAAGCGGTCATTAGCCAAAAACATTCAGTACTTC
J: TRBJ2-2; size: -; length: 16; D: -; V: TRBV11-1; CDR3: CASSFAGALGTGELFF; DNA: TGTGCCAGCAGCTTCGCAGGGGCGTTGGGCACCGGGGAGCTGTTTTTT
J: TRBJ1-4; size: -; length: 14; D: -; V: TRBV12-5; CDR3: CASGASGGNEKLFF; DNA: TGTGCTAGTGGTGCCTCGGGGGGTAATGAAAAACTGTTTTTT
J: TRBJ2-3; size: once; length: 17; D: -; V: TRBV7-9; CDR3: CASSLLQGISSTDTQYF; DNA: TGTGCCAGCAGCTTACTTCAGGGTATCTCTAGCACAGATACGCAGTATTTT
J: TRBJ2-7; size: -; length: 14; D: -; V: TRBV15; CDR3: CATSRRDFLYEQYF; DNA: TGTGCCACCAGCAGACGGGACTTCCTCTACGAGCAGTACTTC
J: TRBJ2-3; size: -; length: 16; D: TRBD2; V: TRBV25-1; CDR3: CASSAGLAGNTDTQYF; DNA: TGTGCCAGCAGTGCCGGACTAGCGGGAAACACAGATACGCAGTATTTT
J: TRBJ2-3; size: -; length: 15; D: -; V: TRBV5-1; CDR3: CASSLEARSTDTQYF; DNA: TGCGCCAGCAGCTTGGAGGCGCGGAGCACAGATACGCAGTATTTT
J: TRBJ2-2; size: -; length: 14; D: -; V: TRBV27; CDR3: CASRRSGVTGELFF; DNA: TGTGCCAGCAGGCGATCAGGGGTTACCGGGGAGCTGTTTTTT